This T cell receptor beta chain was sequenced in a study of blood T cell repertoires in COVID-19. Study in general: Collection of acute and convalescent COVID-19 samples took place in the United States, Italy and Spain.

CDR3 size: 19 residues. With V trimmed by 1 base and J by 3 bases, 16 bases remained unmatched. In germline, CDR1 is KGHDR, CDR2 SFDVKD. Seattle patients were enrolled while actively infected and followed longitudinally. Profiling relied on immunoSEQ multiplex PCR, and the TCRdb table lists in-frame clones only, not all of them. Of 150,000 or so clones listed, 79% are singletons. This receptor was obtained from a woman in her 70s with COVID-19, enrolled during active disease. The material sequenced was peripheral blood. The chain joins TRBV24-1 to TRBJ2-7, with TRBD2 identical over 8 bases. The DNA of the CDR3 is TGTGCCACCAGTGATTTCTGTTCGGGGGGGCAAAAGGGTGGCTACGAGCAGTACTTC. Encoded protein: CATSDFCSGGQKGGYEQYF.